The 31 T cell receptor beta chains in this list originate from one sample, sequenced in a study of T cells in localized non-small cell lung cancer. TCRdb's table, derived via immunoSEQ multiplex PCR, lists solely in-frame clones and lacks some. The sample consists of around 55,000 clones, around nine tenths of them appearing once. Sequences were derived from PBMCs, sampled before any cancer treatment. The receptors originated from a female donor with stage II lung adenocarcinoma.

CDR3 sequence (DNA): TGCGCCAGCAAGCTTGGGCAGGCGATCACCGGGGAGCTGTTTTTT. This codes for CASKLGQAITGELFF. The V and J genes are TRBV10-2 and TRBJ2-2; unclear D gene. This CDR3 is built from 15 residues. From germline, CDR1 is WSHSY and CDR2 SAAADI. V was shortened by 7 bases and J by 4 bases, with 16 bases between the two germline ends.

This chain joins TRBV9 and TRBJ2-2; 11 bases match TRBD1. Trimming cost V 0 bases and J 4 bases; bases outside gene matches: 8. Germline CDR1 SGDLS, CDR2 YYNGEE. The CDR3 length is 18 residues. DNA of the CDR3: TGTGCCAGCAGCGTAGAGGACAGGGGGCGAAGGGGCACCGGGGAGCTGTTTTTT. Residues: CASSVEDRGRRGTGELFF.

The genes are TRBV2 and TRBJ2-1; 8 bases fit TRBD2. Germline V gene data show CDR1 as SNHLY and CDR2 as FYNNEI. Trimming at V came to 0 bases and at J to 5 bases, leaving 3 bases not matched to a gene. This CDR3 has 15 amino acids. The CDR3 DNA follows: TGTGCCAGCAGTGAAGCCGGGCGGGGGGACAATGAGCAGTTCTTC. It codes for CASSEAGRGDNEQFF.

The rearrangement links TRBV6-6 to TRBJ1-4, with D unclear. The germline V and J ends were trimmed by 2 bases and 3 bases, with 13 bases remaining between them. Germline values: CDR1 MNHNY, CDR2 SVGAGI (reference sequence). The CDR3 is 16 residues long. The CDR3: CASSYHPGVSNEKLFF. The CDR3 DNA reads TGTGCCAGCAGTTACCACCCAGGAGTTTCTAATGAAAAACTGTTTTTT.

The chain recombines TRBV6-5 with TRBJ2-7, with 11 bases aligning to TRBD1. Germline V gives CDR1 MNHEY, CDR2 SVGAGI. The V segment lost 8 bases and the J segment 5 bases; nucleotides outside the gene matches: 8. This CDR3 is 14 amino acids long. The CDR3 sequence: CASGEGQGDDEQYF. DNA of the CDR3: TGTGCCAGCGGAGAGGGACAGGGGGACGACGAGCAGTACTTC.

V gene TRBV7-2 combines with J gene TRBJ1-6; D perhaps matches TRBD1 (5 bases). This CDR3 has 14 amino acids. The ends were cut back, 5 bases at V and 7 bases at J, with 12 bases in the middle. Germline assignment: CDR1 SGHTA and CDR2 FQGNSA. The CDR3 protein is CASSPRDGNSPLHF. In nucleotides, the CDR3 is TGTGCCAGCAGCCCCCGGGACGGAAATTCACCCCTCCACTTT.

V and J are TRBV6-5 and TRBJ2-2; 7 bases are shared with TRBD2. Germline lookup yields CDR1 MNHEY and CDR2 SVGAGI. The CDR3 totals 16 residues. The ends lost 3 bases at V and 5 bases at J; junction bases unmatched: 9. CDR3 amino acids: CASSYIRASGTGELFF. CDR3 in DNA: TGTGCCAGCAGTTATATCCGCGCTAGCGGAACCGGGGAGCTGTTTTTT.

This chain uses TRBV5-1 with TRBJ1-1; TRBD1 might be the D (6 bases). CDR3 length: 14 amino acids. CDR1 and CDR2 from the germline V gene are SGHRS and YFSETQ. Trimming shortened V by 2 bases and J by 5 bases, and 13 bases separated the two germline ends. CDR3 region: CASSLSGTSTEAFF. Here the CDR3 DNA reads TGCGCCAGCAGCTTATCCGGGACATCGACTGAAGCTTTCTTT.

For the CDR3, the DNA is TGTGCCAGCAGCTTAGGGGGTTCTAGCGGGGGCCAAGAGACCCAGTACTTC. Amino acids: CASSLGGSSGGQETQYF. The chain has TRBV7-2 and TRBJ2-5, with 10 positions matching TRBD2. The germline gives CDR1 SGHTA, CDR2 FQGNSA. The trim removed 1 base at V and 1 base at J, leaving 6 bases unmatched. CDR3 length: 17 amino acids.

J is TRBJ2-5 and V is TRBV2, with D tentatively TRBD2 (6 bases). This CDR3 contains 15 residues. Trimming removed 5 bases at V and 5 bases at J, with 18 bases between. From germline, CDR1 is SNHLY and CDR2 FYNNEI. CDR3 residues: CASSPRLAEWETQYF. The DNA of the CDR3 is TGTGCCAGCAGTCCCAGGTTAGCGGAATGGGAGACCCAGTACTTC. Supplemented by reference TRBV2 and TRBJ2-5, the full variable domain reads EPEVTQTPSHQVTQMGQEVILRCVPISNHLYFYWYRQILGQKVEFLVSFYNNEISEKSEIFDDQFSVERPDGSNFTLKIRSTKLEDSAMYFCASSPRLAEWETQYFGPGTRLLVL.

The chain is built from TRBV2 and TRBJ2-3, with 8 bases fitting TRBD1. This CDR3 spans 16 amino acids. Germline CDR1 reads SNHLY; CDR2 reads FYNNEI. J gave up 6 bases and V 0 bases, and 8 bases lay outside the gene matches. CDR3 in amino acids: CASSEARDRGTDTQYF. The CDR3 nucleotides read TGTGCCAGCAGTGAAGCTAGAGACAGGGGAACGGATACGCAGTATTTT.

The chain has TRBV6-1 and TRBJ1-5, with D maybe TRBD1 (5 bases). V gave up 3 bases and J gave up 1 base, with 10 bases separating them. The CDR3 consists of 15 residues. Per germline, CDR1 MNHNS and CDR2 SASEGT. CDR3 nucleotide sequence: TGTGCCAGCAGTGACCGGGACGGGAGCAATCAGCCCCAGCATTTT. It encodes CASSDRDGSNQPQHF.

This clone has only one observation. The CDR3 region is CASTLNLNSYNEQFF. Here the CDR3 DNA reads TGTGCCAGCACGCTAAATTTGAACTCCTACAATGAGCAGTTCTTC. The V call is TRBV11-2, the J call TRBJ2-1; D is unresolved. The germline V and J ends were trimmed by 7 bases and 0 bases, with 13 bases remaining between them. This CDR3 has 15 amino acids. CDR1 is SGHAT and CDR2 is FQNNGV in the germline V gene.

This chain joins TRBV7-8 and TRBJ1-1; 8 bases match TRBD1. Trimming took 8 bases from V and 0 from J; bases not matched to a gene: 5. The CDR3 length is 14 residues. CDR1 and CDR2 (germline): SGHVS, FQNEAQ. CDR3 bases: TGTGCCAGCGGGACAGGAGGCATGAACACTGAAGCTTTCTTT. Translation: CASGTGGMNTEAFF.

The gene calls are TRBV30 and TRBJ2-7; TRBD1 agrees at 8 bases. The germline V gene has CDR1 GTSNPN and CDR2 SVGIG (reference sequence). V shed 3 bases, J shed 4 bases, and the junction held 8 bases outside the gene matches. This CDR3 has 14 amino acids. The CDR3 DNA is TGTGCCTGGAGCGCCGGGACAGGAGCATACGAGCAGTACTTC. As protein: CAWSAGTGAYEQYF.

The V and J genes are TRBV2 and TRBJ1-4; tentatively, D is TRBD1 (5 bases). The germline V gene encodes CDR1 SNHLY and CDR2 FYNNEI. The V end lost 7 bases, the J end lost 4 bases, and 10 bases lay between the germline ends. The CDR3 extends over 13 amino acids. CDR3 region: CASTTENNEKLFF. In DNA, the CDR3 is TGTGCCAGCACGACAGAGAATAATGAAAAACTGTTTTTT.

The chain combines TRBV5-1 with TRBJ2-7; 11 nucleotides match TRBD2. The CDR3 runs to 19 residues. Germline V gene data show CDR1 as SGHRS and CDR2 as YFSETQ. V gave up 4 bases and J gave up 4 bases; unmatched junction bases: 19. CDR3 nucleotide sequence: TGCGCCAGCAGCGCTACAGTGGTGTCTAGCGGGGGGCTACCTTACGAGCAGTACTTC. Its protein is CASSATVVSSGGLPYEQYF. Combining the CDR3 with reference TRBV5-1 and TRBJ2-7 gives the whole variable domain KAGVTQTPRYLIKTRGQQVTLSCSPISGHRSVSWYQQTPGQGLQFLFEYFSETQRNKGNFPGRFSGRQFSNSRSEMNVSTLELGDSALYLCASSATVVSSGGLPYEQYFGPGTRLTVT.

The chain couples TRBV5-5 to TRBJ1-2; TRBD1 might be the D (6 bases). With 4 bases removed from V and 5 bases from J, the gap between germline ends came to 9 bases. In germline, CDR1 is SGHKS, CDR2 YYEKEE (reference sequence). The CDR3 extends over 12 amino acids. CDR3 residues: CASSVQGYGYTF. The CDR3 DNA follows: TGTGCCAGCAGCGTGCAGGGGTATGGCTACACCTTC.

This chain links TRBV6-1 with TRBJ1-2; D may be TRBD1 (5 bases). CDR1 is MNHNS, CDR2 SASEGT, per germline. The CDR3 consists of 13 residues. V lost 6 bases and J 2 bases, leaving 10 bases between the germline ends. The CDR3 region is CASSGTQNYGYTF. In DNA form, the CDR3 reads TGTGCCAGCAGCGGGACGCAGAACTATGGCTACACCTTC.

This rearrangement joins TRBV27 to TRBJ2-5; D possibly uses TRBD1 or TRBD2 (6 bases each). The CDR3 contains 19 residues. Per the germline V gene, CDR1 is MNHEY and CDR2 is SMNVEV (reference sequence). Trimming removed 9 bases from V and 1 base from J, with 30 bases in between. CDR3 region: CASPSRDTAARRAQETQYF. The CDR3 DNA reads TGTGCCAGTCCGTCCCGGGACACCGCGGCTCGGAGGGCCCAAGAGACCCAGTACTTC.

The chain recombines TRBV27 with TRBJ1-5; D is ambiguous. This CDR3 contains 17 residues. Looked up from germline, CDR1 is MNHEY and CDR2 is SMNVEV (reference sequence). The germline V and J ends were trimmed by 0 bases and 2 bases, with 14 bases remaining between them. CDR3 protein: CASSLSTGDARNQPQHF. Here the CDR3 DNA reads TGTGCCAGCAGTTTATCGACTGGAGACGCGCGCAATCAGCCCCAGCATTTT.

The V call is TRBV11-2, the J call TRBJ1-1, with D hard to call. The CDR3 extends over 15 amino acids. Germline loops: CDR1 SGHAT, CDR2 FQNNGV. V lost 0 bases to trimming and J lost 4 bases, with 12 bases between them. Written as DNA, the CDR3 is TGTGCCAGCAGCTTAGATCGAGCAGGTGGCACTGAAGCTTTCTTT. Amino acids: CASSLDRAGGTEAFF.

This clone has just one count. This CDR3 is CASSHRTGHQGEQYF. The CDR3 DNA reads TGTGCCAGCAGTCACCGGACAGGGCATCAGGGCGAGCAGTACTTC. The V and J genes are TRBV27 and TRBJ2-7; 8 nucleotides line up with TRBD1. The germline gives CDR1 MNHEY, CDR2 SMNVEV (reference sequence). The CDR3 loop spans 15 amino acids. Germline trimming cut 5 bases from V and 6 bases from J; bases unmatched to any gene: 12.

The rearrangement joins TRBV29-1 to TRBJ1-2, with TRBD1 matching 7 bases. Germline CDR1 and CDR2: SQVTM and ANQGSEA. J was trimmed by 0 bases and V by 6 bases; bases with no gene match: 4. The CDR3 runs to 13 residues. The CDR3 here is CSVGTAANYGYTF. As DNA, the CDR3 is TGCAGCGTGGGGACAGCGGCTAACTATGGCTACACCTTC.

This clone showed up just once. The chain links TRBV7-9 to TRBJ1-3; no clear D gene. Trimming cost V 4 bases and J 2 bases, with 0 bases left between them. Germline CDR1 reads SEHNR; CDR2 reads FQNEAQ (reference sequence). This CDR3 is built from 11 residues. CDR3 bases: TGTGCCAGCAGCTCTGGAAACACCATATATTTT. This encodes CASSSGNTIYF.

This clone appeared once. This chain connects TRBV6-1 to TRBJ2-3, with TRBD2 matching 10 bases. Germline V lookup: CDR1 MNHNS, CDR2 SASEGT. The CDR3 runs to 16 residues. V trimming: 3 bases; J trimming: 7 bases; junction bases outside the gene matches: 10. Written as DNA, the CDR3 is TGTGCCAGCAGTGACCCCGGGACTAGCGTCATGCATACGCAGTATTTT. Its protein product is CASSDPGTSVMHTQYF.

CDR3 bases: TGTGCCAGCAGTTACTCGCGGGACGGCTACGAGCAGTACTTC. This translates into CASSYSRDGYEQYF. V and J are TRBV6-5 and TRBJ2-7; D possibly corresponds to TRBD2 (6 bases). Looked up from germline, CDR1 is MNHEY and CDR2 is SVGAGI. Trimming cost V 0 bases and J 3 bases, with 9 bases left between them. The CDR3 extends over 14 amino acids.

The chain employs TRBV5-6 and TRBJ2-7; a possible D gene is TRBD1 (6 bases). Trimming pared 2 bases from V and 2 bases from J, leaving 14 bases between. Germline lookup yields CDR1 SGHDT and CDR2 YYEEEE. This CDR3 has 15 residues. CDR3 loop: CASSFVTGHPYEQYF. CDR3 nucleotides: TGTGCCAGCAGCTTTGTAACGGGACACCCCTACGAGCAGTACTTC.

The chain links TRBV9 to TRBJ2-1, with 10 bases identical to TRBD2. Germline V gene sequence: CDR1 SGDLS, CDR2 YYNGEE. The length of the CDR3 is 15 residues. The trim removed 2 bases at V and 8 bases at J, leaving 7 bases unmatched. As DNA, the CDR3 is TGTGCCAGCAGCGTTCTAGCGGGGGCTAGCGATGAGCAGTTCTTC. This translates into CASSVLAGASDEQFF.

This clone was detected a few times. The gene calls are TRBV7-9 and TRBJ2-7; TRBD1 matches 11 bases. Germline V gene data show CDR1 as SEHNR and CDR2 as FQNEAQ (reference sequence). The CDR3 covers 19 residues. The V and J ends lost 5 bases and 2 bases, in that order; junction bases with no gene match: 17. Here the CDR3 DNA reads TGTGCCAGCAGCACCGACCGGACAGGGGGCGCGTGGACCACCTACGAGCAGTACTTC. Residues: CASSTDRTGGAWTTYEQYF.

CDR3 DNA sequence: TGTGCCAGCAGTGAAATTGGGACAGGAGAAGCTTTCTTT. Protein: CASSEIGTGEAFF. This chain links TRBV2 with TRBJ1-1; TRBD1 agrees at 8 bases. After removal of 2 bases from V and 8 bases from J, the junction contained 4 bases not matched to a gene. CDR1 is SNHLY, CDR2 FYNNEI, per germline. The CDR3 runs to 13 residues.